This TCR beta chain was captured by sequencing in a study of neoadjuvant anti-PD-1 for oral cavity cancer. Across the study: Most patients had three to four biweekly doses of 3 mg/kg nivolumab before resection. General study results and limits: Greater tumor shrinkage accompanied bigger post-treatment sizes of preexisting clones.

Clones were read by immunoSEQ multiplex PCR, and TCRdb kept only the in-frame ones, dropping some. This table has under 8,500 clones, 48% appearing once. As to this clone: Antigen: not known.

Stage II-IVA oral cavity squamous cell carcinoma was new and untreated by systemic or radiation therapy. In germline, CDR1 is SGHRS, CDR2 YFSETQ. The CDR3 spans 16 residues. V lost 2 bases to trimming and J lost 5 bases; unmatched junction nucleotides: 7. The sample consisted of tumor tissue, taken before nivolumab (anti-PD-1) treatment. The receptor was derived from a person aged 35-79 years with oral cavity squamous cell carcinoma. The gene calls are TRBV5-1 and TRBJ2-1; the match to TRBD2 covers 10 bases. The CDR3 coding sequence is TGCGCCAGCAGCTTAGCTAGCGGGAGAGGTAACAATGAGCAGTTCTTC. It specifies CASSLASGRGNNEQFF.